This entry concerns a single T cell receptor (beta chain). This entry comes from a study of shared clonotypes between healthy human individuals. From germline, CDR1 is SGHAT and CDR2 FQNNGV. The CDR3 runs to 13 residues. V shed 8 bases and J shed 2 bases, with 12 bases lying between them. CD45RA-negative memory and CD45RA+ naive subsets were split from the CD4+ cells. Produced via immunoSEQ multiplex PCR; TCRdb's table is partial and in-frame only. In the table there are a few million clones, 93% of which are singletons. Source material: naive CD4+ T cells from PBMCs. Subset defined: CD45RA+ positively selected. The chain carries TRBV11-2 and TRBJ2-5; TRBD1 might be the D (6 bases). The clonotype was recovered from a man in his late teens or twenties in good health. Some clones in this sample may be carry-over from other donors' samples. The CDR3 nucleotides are TGTGCCAGCTCCAGGGGCCCACAAGAGACCCAGTACTTC. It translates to CASSRGPQETQYF.